Described below is a single T cell receptor (beta chain) sequence and its context. With a much larger clone just one base away, this may be a read error. This sample was included in a study of tumor-infiltrating lymphocytes in primary liver carcinoma. Co-extracted RNA and DNA came from around 20-30 mg of unsorted bulk tissue. Total RNA amounting to roughly 450 ng was the source from which TCR beta cDNA was made with a constant-region primer. It was through three nested multiplex PCR rounds of slightly modified ARM-PCR that TCR beta libraries arose. TCRdb independently ran MiXCR on the multiplex PCR reads; one entry per CDR3 protein. This sample has approximately 110,000 distinct CDR3 sequences, with about 59% found just once. Source material: liver tumor tissue from sampling region 1. Documented subset: tumor region T1, superior pole. This TCR was sampled from a woman aged 60-75 years with primary liver carcinoma and hepatitis B virus infection.

The CDR3: CSAGFQKTETFF. The CDR3 region has the DNA TGCAGCGCAGGCTTTCAGAAGACTGAAACTTTCTTT. The chain couples TRBV29-1 to TRBJ1-1; unclear D gene. This CDR3 is built from 12 residues. Germline V gene data show CDR1 as SQVTM and CDR2 as ANQGSEA.